The next 4 T cell receptor beta chains were all read from a single sample in a study of blood T cell repertoires in COVID-19. Here immunoSEQ multiplex PCR was the method, and the copy in TCRdb shows in-frame clones only, minus some. The sample includes approximately 300,000 clones, approximately 91% of them seen just once. The sequenced sample was peripheral blood. The receptors here all came from a woman in her twenties or thirties with COVID-19, enrolled during active disease.

This sequence joins TRBV30 and TRBJ1-3, with D uncertain. Germline CDR1 and CDR2: GTSNPN and SVGIG (reference sequence). This CDR3 is 14 amino acids long. V was pared by 3 bases and J by 0 bases, with 9 bases between. DNA for the CDR3: TGTGCCTGGAGGTGGGCAGGCTCTGGAAACACCATATATTTT. Translating gives CAWRWAGSGNTIYF.

V is TRBV6-2 or TRBV6-3 and J is TRBJ1-2; no reliable D call. CDR1 and CDR2 from the germline V gene are MNHEY and SVGEGT. V was trimmed by 1 base and J by 1 base, leaving 4 bases between them. This CDR3 has 13 residues. This CDR3 is CASSYLSNYGYTF. The CDR3 DNA reads as TGTGCCAGCAGTTACTTGAGTAACTATGGCTACACCTTC.

CDR3 sequence (DNA): TGTGCCTGGAGTGTTCTAGCGGGAGGGCCGGGTGAGCAGTTCTTC. It is translated as CAWSVLAGGPGEQFF. The genes are TRBV30 and TRBJ2-1, with 12 bases fitting TRBD2. Trimming removed 0 bases from V and 9 bases from J; junction bases left unmatched: 6. From germline, CDR1 is GTSNPN and CDR2 SVGIG (reference sequence). CDR3 length equals 15 residues.

The genes are TRBV4-1 and TRBJ2-7; 12 bases match TRBD1. This CDR3 has 16 amino acids. Looked up from germline, CDR1 is MGHRA and CDR2 is YSYEKL. V shed 1 base, J shed 7 bases, and the junction held 8 bases outside the gene matches. The CDR3: CASSQGLGQGAWEQYF. The CDR3 region has the DNA TGCGCCAGCAGCCAAGGTTTGGGACAGGGGGCGTGGGAGCAGTACTTC.